This TCR beta chain is from a study of preoperative IRX-2 immunotherapy in early breast cancer. Treatment: preoperative locoregional IRX-2 cytokine immunotherapy. Preoperative locoregional IRX-2 cytokine immunotherapy was tested in the phase Ib source study. Using immunoSEQ multiplex PCR, the repertoire was profiled, and TCRdb retains in-frame clones only, with some absent. The data contain 20,000 to 25,000 clones, roughly 90% of them singletons. This TCR was sampled from a human donor with breast cancer. The sample in question was tumor tissue, obtained after IRX-2 immunotherapy.

The CDR3 DNA reads as TGTGCCAGCAGCCCCCGGGACAGGGGGTCCTACGAGCAGTACTTC. It is translated as CASSPRDRGSYEQYF. This chain joins TRBV6-5 and TRBJ2-7, with 11 bases lining up with TRBD1. CDR1 is MNHEY, CDR2 SVGAGI, per germline. The CDR3 length is 15 residues. With V trimmed by 6 bases and J by 1 base, 5 bases remained unmatched.